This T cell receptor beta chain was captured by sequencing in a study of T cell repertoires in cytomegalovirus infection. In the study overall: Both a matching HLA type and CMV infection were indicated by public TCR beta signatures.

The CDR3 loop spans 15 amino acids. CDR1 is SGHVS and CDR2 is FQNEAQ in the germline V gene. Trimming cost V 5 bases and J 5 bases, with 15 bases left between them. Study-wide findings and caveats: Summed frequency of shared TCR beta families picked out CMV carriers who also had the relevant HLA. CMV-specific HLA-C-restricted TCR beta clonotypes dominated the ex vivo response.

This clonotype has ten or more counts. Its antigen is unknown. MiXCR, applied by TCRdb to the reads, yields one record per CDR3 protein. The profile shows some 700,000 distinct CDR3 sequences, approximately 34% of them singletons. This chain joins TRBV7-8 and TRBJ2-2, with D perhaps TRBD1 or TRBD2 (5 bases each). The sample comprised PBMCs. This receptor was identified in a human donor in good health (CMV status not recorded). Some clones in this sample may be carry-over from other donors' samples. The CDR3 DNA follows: TGTGCCAGCAGCCCACCGGGACCGACTACCGGGGAGCTGTTTTTT. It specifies CASSPPGPTTGELFF.